This T cell receptor beta chain was documented in a study of shared clonotypes between healthy human individuals. Study-level background: Ranging from 18 to 49 in age, donors were two women and a few men.

Trimming took 0 bases from V and 4 from J; bases not matched to a gene: 2. The CDR3 contains 15 residues. Germline assignment: CDR1 SGHRS and CDR2 YFSETQ. This clone showed up just once. Other DNA sequences from this sample encode an identical CDR3 as well. Repertoires were generated with immunoSEQ multiplex PCR, while TCRdb's copy carries only in-frame clones and drops some. The repertoire holds a few hundred thousand clones, with around 97% as singletons. The donors were adults (healthy and HIV-negative) with no recent acute infections or vaccinations. The sequence derives from a woman aged 25 to 39 in good health. The V and J genes are TRBV5-1 and TRBJ1-3; the match to TRBD1 covers 9 bases. The sample taken for sequencing was naive CD4+ T cells sorted from blood. The subset is: CD45RA+ positively selected. CDR3 in DNA: TGCGCCAGCAGCTTGGGGGACAGGGACGGAAACACCATATATTTT. Amino acid sequence: CASSLGDRDGNTIYF.